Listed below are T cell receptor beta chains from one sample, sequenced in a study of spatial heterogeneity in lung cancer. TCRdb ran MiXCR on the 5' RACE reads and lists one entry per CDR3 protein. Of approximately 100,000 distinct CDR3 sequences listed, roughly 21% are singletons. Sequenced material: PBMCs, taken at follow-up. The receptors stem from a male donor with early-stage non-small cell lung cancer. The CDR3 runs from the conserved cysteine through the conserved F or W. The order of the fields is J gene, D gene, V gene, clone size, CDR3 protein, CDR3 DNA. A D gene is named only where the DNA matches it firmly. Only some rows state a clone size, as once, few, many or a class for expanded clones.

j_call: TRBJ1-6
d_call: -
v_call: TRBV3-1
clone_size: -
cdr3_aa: CASSQVADSPLHF
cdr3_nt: TGTGCCAGCAGCCAAGTTGCCGATTCACCCCTCCACTTT

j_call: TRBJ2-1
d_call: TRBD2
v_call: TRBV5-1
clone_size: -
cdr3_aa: CASSLGAGDSYNEQFF
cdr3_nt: TGCGCCAGCAGCTTAGGGGCGGGAGATTCCTACAATGAGCAGTTCTTC

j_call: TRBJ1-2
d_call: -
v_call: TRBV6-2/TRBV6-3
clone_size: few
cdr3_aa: CASSLRVGGGYTF
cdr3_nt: TGTGCCAGCAGTCTCCGCGTGGGAGGCGGCTACACCTTC

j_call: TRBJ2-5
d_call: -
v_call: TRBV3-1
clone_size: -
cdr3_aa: CASSHFRNQETQYF
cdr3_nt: TGTGCCAGCAGCCACTTCAGGAACCAAGAGACCCAGTACTTC

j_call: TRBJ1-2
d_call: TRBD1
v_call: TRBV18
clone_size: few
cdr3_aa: CASSPPGQGIGGYTF
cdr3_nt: TGTGCCAGCTCACCCCCGGGACAGGGTATAGGAGGCTACACCTTC

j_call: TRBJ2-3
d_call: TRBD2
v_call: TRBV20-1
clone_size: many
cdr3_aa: CSASGLAAPTDTQYF
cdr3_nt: TGCAGTGCCTCAGGACTAGCGGCTCCCACAGATACGCAGTATTTT

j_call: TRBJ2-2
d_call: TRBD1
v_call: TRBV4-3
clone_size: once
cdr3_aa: CASSQAEQGVTGELFF
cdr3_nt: TGCGCCAGCAGCCAAGCAGAACAGGGGGTCACCGGGGAGCTGTTTTTT

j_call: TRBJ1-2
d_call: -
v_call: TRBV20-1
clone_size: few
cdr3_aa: CSAKGSTNYGYTF
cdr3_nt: TGCAGTGCTAAGGGGTCAACTAACTATGGCTACACCTTC

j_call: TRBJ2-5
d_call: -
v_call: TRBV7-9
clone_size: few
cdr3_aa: CASSLGGTAYQETQYF
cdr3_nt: TGTGCCAGCAGCTTAGGCGGGACAGCGTACCAAGAGACCCAGTACTTC

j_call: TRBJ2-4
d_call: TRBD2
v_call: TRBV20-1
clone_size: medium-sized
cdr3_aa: CSAYGTSEAKNIQYF
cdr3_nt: TGCAGTGCTTATGGGACTAGCGAAGCCAAAAACATTCAGTACTTC

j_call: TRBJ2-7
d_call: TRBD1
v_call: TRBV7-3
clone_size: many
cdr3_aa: CASSKNRGYEQYF
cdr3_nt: TGTGCCAGCAGCAAAAACAGGGGCTACGAGCAGTACTTC

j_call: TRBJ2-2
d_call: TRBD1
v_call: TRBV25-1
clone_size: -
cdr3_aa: CASSEQPPTGTNTGELFF
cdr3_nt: TGTGCCAGCAGTGAACAACCGCCGACAGGGACGAACACCGGGGAGCTGTTTTTT

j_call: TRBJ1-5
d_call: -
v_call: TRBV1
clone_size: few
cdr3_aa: CTSSSGGGNSNQPQHF
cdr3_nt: TGCACCAGCTCGTCCGGAGGAGGAAATAGCAATCAGCCCCAGCATTTT

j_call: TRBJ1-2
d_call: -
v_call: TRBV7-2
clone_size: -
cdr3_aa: CASSLQGWGYTF
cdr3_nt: TGTGCCAGCAGCTTACAGGGTTGGGGCTACACCTTC

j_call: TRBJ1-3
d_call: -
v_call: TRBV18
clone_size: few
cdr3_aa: CASSLQRSGNTIYF
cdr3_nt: TGTGCCAGCTCACTCCAGAGGTCTGGAAACACCATATATTTT

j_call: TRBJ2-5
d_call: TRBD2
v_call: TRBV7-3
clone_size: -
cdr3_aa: CASSLSGSEETQYF
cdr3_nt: TGTGCCAGCAGCTTAAGCGGGAGCGAGGAGACCCAGTACTTC

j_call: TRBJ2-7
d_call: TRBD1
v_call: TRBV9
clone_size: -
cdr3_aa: CASSFRGLLDEQYF
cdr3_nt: TGTGCCAGCAGCTTCAGGGGGCTGTTAGACGAGCAGTACTTC

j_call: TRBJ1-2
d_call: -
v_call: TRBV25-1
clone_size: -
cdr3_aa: CASSDPRGRGYTF
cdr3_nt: TGTGCCAGCAGTGATCCCAGGGGCCGGGGCTACACCTTC

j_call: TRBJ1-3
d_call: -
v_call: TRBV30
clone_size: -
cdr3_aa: CAWSKGNTIYF
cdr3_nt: TGTGCCTGGAGTAAAGGAAACACCATATATTTT

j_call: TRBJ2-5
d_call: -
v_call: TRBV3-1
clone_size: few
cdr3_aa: CASSQHSQETQYF
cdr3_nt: TGTGCCAGCAGCCAGCATTCCCAAGAGACCCAGTACTTC

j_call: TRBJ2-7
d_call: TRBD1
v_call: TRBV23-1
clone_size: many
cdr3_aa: CASRPLQGPYEQYF
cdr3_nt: TGCGCCAGCAGACCCTTACAGGGGCCCTACGAGCAGTACTTC

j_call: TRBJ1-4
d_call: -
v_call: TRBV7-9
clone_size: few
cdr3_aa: CASRRGNEKLFF
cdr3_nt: TGTGCCAGCAGAAGGGGGAATGAAAAACTGTTTTTT

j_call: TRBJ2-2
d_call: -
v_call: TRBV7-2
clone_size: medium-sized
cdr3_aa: CASSPGSGNTGELFF
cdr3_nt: TGTGCCAGCAGCCCGGGGTCGGGGAACACCGGGGAGCTGTTTTTT

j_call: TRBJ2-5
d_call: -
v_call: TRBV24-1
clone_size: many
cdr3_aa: CATSDRTAKETQYF
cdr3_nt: TGTGCCACCAGTGACAGGACAGCTAAAGAGACCCAGTACTTC

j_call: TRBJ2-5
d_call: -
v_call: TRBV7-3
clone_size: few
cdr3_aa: CASSLLHGPQETQYF
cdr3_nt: TGTGCCAGCAGCTTACTACACGGACCGCAAGAGACCCAGTACTTC

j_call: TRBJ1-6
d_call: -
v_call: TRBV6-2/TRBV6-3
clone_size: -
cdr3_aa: CASQRADSPLHF
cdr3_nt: TGTGCCAGCCAAAGAGCGGATTCACCCCTCCACTTT

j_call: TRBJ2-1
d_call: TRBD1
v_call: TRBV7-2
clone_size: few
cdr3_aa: CASSSSRTGAYEQFF
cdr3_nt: TGTGCCAGCAGCTCCTCTAGGACAGGGGCTTATGAGCAGTTCTTC

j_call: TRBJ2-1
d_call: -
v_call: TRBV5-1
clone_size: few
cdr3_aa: CASSPGTVDNEQFF
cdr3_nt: TGCGCCAGCAGCCCCGGGACGGTAGACAATGAGCAGTTCTTC

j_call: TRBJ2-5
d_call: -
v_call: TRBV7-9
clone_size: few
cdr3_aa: CASSLDVSQETQYF
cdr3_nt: TGTGCCAGCAGCTTAGACGTCAGCCAAGAGACCCAGTACTTC

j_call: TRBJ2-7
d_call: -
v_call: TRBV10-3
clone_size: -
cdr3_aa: CAISNTGTRVYEQYF
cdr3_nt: TGTGCCATCAGTAACACCGGGACACGCGTCTACGAGCAGTACTTC

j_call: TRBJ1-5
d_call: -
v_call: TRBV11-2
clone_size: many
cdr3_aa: CASSLGGAGQPQHF
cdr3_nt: TGTGCCAGCAGCTTAGGAGGGGCCGGTCAGCCCCAGCATTTT

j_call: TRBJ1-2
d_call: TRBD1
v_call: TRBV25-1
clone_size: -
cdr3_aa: CASKGQGYGYTF
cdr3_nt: TGTGCCAGCAAGGGACAGGGGTATGGCTACACCTTC

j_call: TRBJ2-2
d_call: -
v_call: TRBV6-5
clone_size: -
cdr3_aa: CASSYSGGRVTGELFF
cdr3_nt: TGTGCCAGCAGTTACTCTGGAGGGCGGGTCACCGGGGAGCTGTTTTTT